A selection of T cell receptor beta chains follows, all from one sample in a study of identical twins. TCRdb re-called the 5' RACE reads through MiXCR, storing one row per CDR3 protein. The top ten clones hold 2.1% of a sample with hundreds of thousands of distinct CDR3 sequences, 6.5% to 9.5% of them seen once. This sample also appeared in a second study, on yellow fever vaccine responses in identical twins.

The sequencing sample was made of memory (CD45RO+) T cells sorted from blood. Receptor source: a young woman in good health. Each CDR3 is given with its conserved first and last residue. The D gene is left open where the match is weak. Not all rows give a size; the values are once, few, many and, for expanded clones, a class.

few	TRBV3-1	.	TRBJ1-5	CASSQPGGQPQHF	TGTGCCAGCAGTCAACCTGGAGGTCAGCCCCAGCATTTT
.	TRBV5-1	TRBD1	TRBJ1-4	CASSPDRGREKLFF	TGCGCCAGCAGCCCAGACAGGGGGCGCGAAAAACTGTTTTTT
many	TRBV12-3/TRBV12-4	.	TRBJ1-1	CANQRTGNTEAFF	TGTGCCAACCAGCGGACGGGAAACACTGAAGCTTTCTTT
.	TRBV6-5	.	TRBJ1-4	CASSYSGSANEKLFF	TGTGCCAGCAGTTATAGCGGGAGTGCTAATGAAAAACTGTTTTTT
few	TRBV20-1	TRBD1	TRBJ2-1	CSARQGDNEQFF	TGCAGTGCGAGACAGGGAGACAATGAGCAGTTCTTC
many	TRBV14	TRBD1	TRBJ1-1	CASSQGAGGSSEAFF	TGTGCCAGCAGCCAAGGTGCAGGGGGTAGCTCTGAAGCTTTCTTT
few	TRBV6-5	TRBD2	TRBJ2-5	CASSYRLAGGPLYQETQYF	TGTGCCAGCAGTTACCGACTAGCGGGGGGGCCTCTGTACCAAGAGACCCAGTACTTC
few	TRBV4-1	.	TRBJ1-1	CASSQEVGGFEAFF	TGCGCCAGCAGCCAAGAAGTAGGAGGGTTTGAAGCTTTCTTT
many	TRBV6-5	TRBD1	TRBJ1-5	CASSYRTGSNQPQHF	TGTGCCAGCAGTTACCGGACAGGTAGCAATCAGCCCCAGCATTTT
many	TRBV28	.	TRBJ2-2	CASSFGDSNTGELFF	TGTGCCAGCAGTTTCGGGGACTCTAACACCGGGGAGCTGTTTTTT
.	TRBV12-3/TRBV12-4	.	TRBJ2-3	CASSSSPDTQYF	TGTGCCAGCAGCTCCAGCCCAGATACGCAGTATTTT
many	TRBV27	.	TRBJ2-5	CASSQTIRARGTQYF	TGTGCCAGCAGCCAAACTATTAGGGCCCGAGGGACCCAGTACTTC
many	TRBV5-1	.	TRBJ2-5	CASSSSQETQYF	TGCGCCAGCAGTTCGAGCCAAGAGACCCAGTACTTC
many	TRBV5-1	.	TRBJ2-1	CASRADGPDEQFF	TGCGCCAGCAGAGCGGACGGCCCGGATGAGCAGTTCTTC
many	TRBV15	.	TRBJ2-2	CATSREGAPTGELFF	TGTGCCACCAGCAGAGAAGGGGCGCCCACCGGGGAGCTGTTTTTT
.	TRBV11-2	TRBD2	TRBJ2-1	CASSSRRRSSGRDNEQFF	TGTGCCAGCAGCTCAAGAAGGAGATCCAGCGGGAGGGACAATGAGCAGTTCTTC
.	TRBV20-1	.	TRBJ1-1	CSARADGNTEAFF	TGCAGTGCTAGGGCTGACGGGAACACTGAAGCTTTCTTT
.	TRBV7-8	.	TRBJ2-1	CASSPDGLRYNEQFF	TGTGCCAGCAGCCCGGACGGCCTCCGCTACAATGAGCAGTTCTTC
many	TRBV20-1	.	TRBJ1-1	CSARRGREAFF	TGCAGTGCTAGAAGGGGCAGAGAAGCTTTCTTT
.	TRBV25-1	TRBD2	TRBJ2-3	CASSNQGLAGGDTQYF	TGTGCCAGCAGTAACCAAGGACTAGCGGGAGGAGATACGCAGTATTTT
.	TRBV6-1	.	TRBJ1-5	CASSLSYRLSQPQHF	TGTGCCAGCAGTCTGAGTTATCGACTCAGTCAGCCCCAGCATTTT
few	TRBV10-3	.	TRBJ2-3	CATGTDTQYF	TGTGCCACCGGCACAGATACGCAGTATTTT
.	TRBV19	.	TRBJ2-1	CASSFSGTVNEQFF	TGTGCCAGTAGCTTTTCCGGGACTGTCAATGAGCAGTTCTTC
many	TRBV12-3/TRBV12-4	.	TRBJ2-1	CASRPAAANNEQFF	TGTGCCAGCAGACCTGCGGCCGCCAACAATGAGCAGTTCTTC
few	TRBV28	.	TRBJ2-1	CASSRGSSAEETQFF	TGTGCCAGCAGCCGGGGGTCTAGCGCTGAAGAGACCCAGTTCTTC
few	TRBV7-2	.	TRBJ1-2	CASSLAARQAGYTF	TGTGCCAGCAGCTTAGCGGCACGACAGGCTGGCTACACCTTC
.	TRBV20-1	TRBD1	TRBJ2-2	CSARGNRGLTGELFF	TGCAGTGCTAGAGGGAACAGGGGGCTGACCGGGGAGCTGTTTTTT
.	TRBV7-2	.	TRBJ2-2	CASSAGQANTGELFF	TGTGCCAGCAGCGCCGGGCAGGCGAACACCGGGGAGCTGTTTTTT
.	TRBV11-2	TRBD2	TRBJ2-1	CASSLLLAGGHNEQFF	TGTGCCAGCAGCTTACTCCTAGCGGGAGGCCACAATGAGCAGTTCTTC
.	TRBV7-8	.	TRBJ1-3	CASSFRDKGIQAGNTIYF	TGTGCCAGCAGCTTTCGGGACAAAGGGATTCAGGCAGGAAACACCATATATTTT
few	TRBV27	.	TRBJ2-7	CASSLDLRGSEQYF	TGTGCCAGCAGTTTAGACCTCCGGGGCTCCGAGCAGTACTTC
many	TRBV12-3/TRBV12-4	TRBD1	TRBJ1-2	CASSSETGILDYTF	TGTGCCAGCAGCTCGGAGACAGGGATTCTTGACTACACCTTC
few	TRBV15	TRBD1	TRBJ2-3	CATSRTGGAADTQYF	TGTGCCACCAGCAGGACAGGGGGTGCAGCAGATACGCAGTATTTT
.	TRBV19	TRBD1	TRBJ2-7	CASSTRQGNYEQYF	TGTGCCAGTAGTACCCGACAGGGGAACTACGAGCAGTACTTC
.	TRBV12-3/TRBV12-4	TRBD2	TRBJ2-3	CASSLRGHTSLAGGPGDTQYF	TGTGCCAGCAGTTTACGGGGGCACACTTCACTAGCGGGAGGGCCGGGAGATACGCAGTATTTT
many	TRBV4-1	.	TRBJ1-1	CASSPRSHEAFF	TGCGCCAGCAGCCCCCGGTCACATGAAGCTTTCTTT
many	TRBV3-1	.	TRBJ2-5	CASSQDRMAQIGLETQYF	TGTGCCAGCAGCCAAGATAGGATGGCCCAAATCGGGCTGGAGACCCAGTACTTC
few	TRBV3-1	.	TRBJ2-1	CASSQAGVGEQFF	TGTGCCAGCAGCCAAGCGGGGGTGGGTGAGCAGTTCTTC
.	TRBV28	.	TRBJ1-4	CASSPYQNLVEKLFF	TGTGCCAGCAGTCCCTACCAGAACCTTGTTGAAAAACTGTTTTTT
many	TRBV5-1	TRBD1	TRBJ2-1	CASSWGQGVSADEQFF	TGCGCCAGCAGCTGGGGTCAGGGGGTTTCTGCGGATGAGCAGTTCTTC
.	TRBV10-1	TRBD2	TRBJ2-1	CASPRNWRGAFVSYNEQFF	TGCGCCAGCCCCCGGAATTGGCGGGGGGCTTTTGTGTCCTACAATGAGCAGTTCTTC
many	TRBV18	.	TRBJ2-4	CASSPRVEGAKNIQYF	TGTGCCAGCTCACCGAGAGTGGAGGGAGCCAAAAACATTCAGTACTTC
few	TRBV9	TRBD1	TRBJ2-1	CASSYSPGTEEFF	TGTGCCAGCAGCTATTCCCCCGGGACAGAGGAGTTCTTC
few	TRBV4-1	TRBD2	TRBJ2-5	CASGLAREETQYF	TGCGCCAGCGGACTAGCGCGGGAAGAGACCCAGTACTTC
.	TRBV11-1	.	TRBJ2-7	CASSFVRGEYEQYF	TGTGCCAGCAGCTTCGTCAGAGGGGAGTACGAGCAGTACTTC
many	TRBV12-3/TRBV12-4	TRBD2	TRBJ2-2	CASSLAGGPGELFF	TGTGCCAGCAGTTTGGCGGGAGGGCCCGGGGAGCTGTTTTTT
.	TRBV20-1	.	TRBJ1-4	CSARNRANEKLFF	TGCAGTGCTCGTAACAGGGCTAATGAAAAACTGTTTTTT
.	TRBV11-2	.	TRBJ2-3	CASSGWDTGTDTQYF	TGTGCCAGCAGCGGTTGGGACACTGGCACAGATACGCAGTATTTT
few	TRBV5-1	TRBD2	TRBJ2-7	CAGGLAPNYEQYF	TGCGCCGGGGGACTAGCCCCAAACTACGAGCAGTACTTC
few	TRBV3-1	.	TRBJ2-7	CASSTFVGAYEQYF	TGTGCCAGCAGCACCTTCGTCGGAGCCTACGAGCAGTACTTC
few	TRBV12-3/TRBV12-4	TRBD2	TRBJ2-2	CASSFHGLADNTGELFF	TGTGCCAGCAGTTTCCACGGACTAGCGGATAACACCGGGGAGCTGTTTTTT
.	TRBV7-3	.	TRBJ2-5	CASSLNSQETQYF	TGTGCCAGCAGCTTAAATTCCCAAGAGACCCAGTACTTC
many	TRBV12-3/TRBV12-4	TRBD2	TRBJ2-2	CASTQPGRGIGVGELFF	TGTGCCAGCACTCAACCTGGGAGGGGTATTGGTGTCGGGGAGCTGTTTTTT
many	TRBV7-9	.	TRBJ1-1	CASSLGSYGNTEAFF	TGTGCCAGCAGCTTAGGTAGCTACGGGAACACTGAAGCTTTCTTT